The 26 T cell receptor beta chains in this list originate from one sample, sequenced in a study of blood T cell repertoires in COVID-19. Repertoires were generated with immunoSEQ multiplex PCR, while TCRdb's copy carries only in-frame clones and drops some. The repertoire holds about 71,000 clones, with roughly four fifths as singletons. Sequencing was done on a sample of peripheral blood. These TCRs come from a man in his sixties or seventies with acute or convalescent COVID-19.

This chain connects TRBV11-3 to TRBJ2-5; D may be TRBD1 (5 bases). V was pared by 0 bases and J by 5 bases, with 13 bases between. The CDR3 length is 15 residues. Germline V gene sequence: CDR1 SGHNT, CDR2 YENEEA. As DNA, the CDR3 is TGTGCCAGCAGCTTAGAAAAGGGGCTGTGGGAGACCCAGTACTTC. This sequence encodes CASSLEKGLWETQYF.

The chain is built from TRBV7-2 and TRBJ2-1, with D possibly TRBD2 on 5 matching bases. The V and J ends lost 4 bases and 9 bases respectively, with 13 bases between them. This CDR3 is 13 amino acids long. CDR1 is SGHTA, CDR2 FQGNSA, per germline. The CDR3, as DNA: TGTGCCAGCAGCTCAGGCCTGAGCGGTGAGCAGTTCTTC. Its protein product is CASSSGLSGEQFF.

The chain recombines TRBV7-8 with TRBJ2-1; TRBD2 aligns across 12 bases. With V trimmed by 2 bases and J by 8 bases, 7 bases remained unmatched. From germline, CDR1 is SGHVS and CDR2 FQNEAQ. This CDR3 has 16 residues. Here the CDR3 reads CASSLIAASGRDEQFF. The CDR3 DNA is TGTGCCAGCAGCTTAATAGCGGCTAGCGGGAGGGATGAGCAGTTCTTC.

This clone was seen only a few times. The chain has TRBV30 and TRBJ1-1; TRBD1 aligns across 8 bases. The length of the CDR3 is 15 residues. The germline gives CDR1 GTSNPN, CDR2 SVGIG (reference sequence). V shed 4 bases, J shed 2 bases, and the junction held 9 bases outside the gene matches. In DNA form, the CDR3 reads TGTGCCTGGACTGGGGTCAGGGGGCCCAACACTGAAGCTTTCTTT. As protein: CAWTGVRGPNTEAFF.

This chain connects TRBV6-5 to TRBJ1-5, with D possibly TRBD1 on 6 matching bases. Trimming removed 2 bases at V and 0 bases at J, with 8 bases between. There are 15 residues in the CDR3. CDR1 is MNHEY and CDR2 is SVGAGI in the germline V gene. CDR3 bases: TGTGCCAGCAGTTACCGACAGGATAGCAATCAGCCCCAGCATTTT. It translates to CASSYRQDSNQPQHF.

This sequence joins TRBV15 and TRBJ2-5, with 7 nucleotides matching TRBD2. Germline CDR1 reads LNHNV; CDR2 reads YYDKDF (reference sequence). The CDR3 is 15 amino acids. V was pared by 0 bases and J by 4 bases, with 5 bases of the junction left unmatched. CDR3 amino acids: CATSRDSAGTETQYF. The CDR3 DNA reads TGTGCCACCAGCAGAGATTCAGCGGGAACAGAGACCCAGTACTTC.

This chain uses TRBV19 with TRBJ2-3; D possibly corresponds to TRBD2 (5 bases). The germline V gene encodes CDR1 LNHDA and CDR2 SQIVND (reference sequence). The CDR3 loop spans 12 amino acids. V lost 5 bases and J lost 5, with 8 bases in between. The CDR3 sequence is CASSGLVDTQYF. CDR3 bases: TGTGCCAGTAGTGGACTGGTAGATACGCAGTATTTT. The entire variable domain, with the rest obtained from reference TRBV19 and TRBJ2-3, is as follows: DGGITQSPKYLFRKEGQNVTLSCEQNLNHDAMYWYRQDPGQGLRLIYYSQIVNDFQKGDIAEGYSVSREKKESFPLTVTSAQKNPTAFYLCASSGLVDTQYFGPGTRLTVL.

This chain links TRBV5-1 with TRBJ1-1; the D gene is possibly TRBD1 (5 bases). The germline gives CDR1 SGHRS, CDR2 YFSETQ. This CDR3 is 13 amino acids long. The V gene lost 2 bases and the J gene lost 2 bases, with 7 bases spanning the gap. This CDR3 is CASSLRGNTEAFF. The CDR3 bases are TGCGCCAGCAGCTTAAGGGGAAACACTGAAGCTTTCTTT.

The rearrangement links TRBV9 to TRBJ2-5; 8 bases are shared with TRBD2. From germline, CDR1 is SGDLS and CDR2 YYNGEE. V dropped 0 bases and J dropped 2; count of bases not matched to a gene: 3. The CDR3 runs to 15 residues. CDR3 bases: TGTGCCAGCAGCGTAGTAATAGCGGGACAAGAGACCCAGTACTTC. Its protein is CASSVVIAGQETQYF.

The J gene is TRBJ2-2, the V gene TRBV24-1; 14 positions match TRBD2. This CDR3 has 17 residues. CDR1 and CDR2 from the germline V gene are KGHDR and SFDVKD. J gave up 4 bases and V 4 bases, and 4 bases lay outside the gene matches. The CDR3 protein is CATSDPGTSGSTGELFF. Written as DNA, the CDR3 is TGTGCCACCAGTGACCCCGGGACTAGCGGGAGCACCGGGGAGCTGTTTTTT.

The genes are TRBV11-3 and TRBJ2-3; TRBD2 aligns across 7 bases. Germline V gives CDR1 SGHNT, CDR2 YENEEA. The CDR3 totals 15 residues. V was clipped by 2 bases and J by 3 bases; unmatched bases: 5. The CDR3 DNA follows: TGTGCCAGCAGCTTAACGGGACTATTGACAGATACGCAGTATTTT. It encodes CASSLTGLLTDTQYF.

The J gene is TRBJ2-1, the V gene TRBV5-1; 13 nucleotides match TRBD2. The V and J ends lost 6 bases and 9 bases, in that order; junction bases with no gene match: 12. CDR3 length: 16 amino acids. The V gene's germline CDR1 is SGHRS and CDR2 YFSETQ. The CDR3 spells CASNPIPLAGGAEQFF. The CDR3 DNA reads TGCGCCAGCAACCCGATACCACTAGCGGGAGGGGCTGAGCAGTTCTTC.

The chain joins TRBV5-4 to TRBJ1-2; D is possibly TRBD1 (5 bases). Germline V CDR1 and CDR2: SGHNT, YYREEE (reference sequence). Trimming pared 0 bases from V and 3 bases from J, leaving 9 bases between. CDR3 length: 14 amino acids. DNA for the CDR3: TGTGCCAGCAGCTTGGACAGGACCGACTATGGCTACACCTTC. This encodes CASSLDRTDYGYTF. Supplemented by reference TRBV5-4 and TRBJ1-2, the full variable domain reads ETGVTQSPTHLIKTRGQQVTLRCSSQSGHNTVSWYQQALGQGPQFIFQYYREEENGRGNFPPRFSGLQFPNYSSELNVNALELDDSALYLCASSLDRTDYGYTFGSGTRLTVV.

The CDR3 DNA follows: TGTGCCAGCAGCTTCCCGGGACAGGGCCCCTATGGCTACACCTTC. The encoded protein is CASSFPGQGPYGYTF. The chain employs TRBV11-2 and TRBJ1-2, with 9 nucleotides matching TRBD1. The V segment lost 3 bases and the J segment 4 bases; nucleotides outside the gene matches: 6. Germline-derived CDR1 and CDR2 are SGHAT and FQNNGV. The CDR3 totals 15 residues.

The V call is TRBV6-5, the J call TRBJ2-1; TRBD2 matches 11 bases. Trimming removed 3 bases from V and 9 bases from J; junction bases left unmatched: 4. The CDR3 is 14 amino acids. Germline-derived CDR1 and CDR2 are MNHEY and SVGAGI. The CDR3 loop reads CASSYSGRGGEQFF. The DNA for the CDR3 is TGTGCCAGCAGTTATAGCGGGAGGGGTGGTGAGCAGTTCTTC.

The chain joins TRBV9 to TRBJ1-2, with D perhaps TRBD1 (6 bases). CDR3 size: 12 residues. In germline, CDR1 is SGDLS, CDR2 YYNGEE. Between the trimmed V and J ends, which lost 3 bases and 5 bases, there was a span of 8 bases. CDR3 nucleotides: TGTGCCAGCAGCGAGGGGGGGTATGGCTACACCTTC. Translation gives CASSEGGYGYTF.

This chain uses TRBV6-2 or TRBV6-3 with TRBJ1-1, with TRBD1 matching 8 bases. This CDR3 spans 12 amino acids. J was trimmed by 8 bases and V by 5 bases; bases with no gene match: 4. From germline, CDR1 is MNHEY and CDR2 SVGEGT. The CDR3 loop reads CASSKRDREAFF. As DNA, the CDR3 is TGTGCCAGCAGTAAGCGGGACAGGGAAGCTTTCTTT.

The chain carries TRBV7-2 and TRBJ2-1, with TRBD2 matching 13 bases. In germline, CDR1 is SGHTA, CDR2 FQGNSA. The CDR3 has 15 amino acids. Trimming took 6 bases from V and 7 from J; bases not matched to a gene: 6. DNA of the CDR3: TGTGCCAGCAGACTAGCGGGAGGGGGGTCGAATGAGCAGTTCTTC. Translating gives CASRLAGGGSNEQFF.

This rearrangement joins TRBV10-2 to TRBJ2-3; 12 bases match TRBD2. The CDR3 sequence is 15 residues long. Germline V gene sequence: CDR1 WSHSY, CDR2 SAAADI. Trimming cost V 5 bases and J 5 bases; bases outside gene matches: 5. As DNA, the CDR3 is TGCGCCAGCAGTCTAGCGGGAGGGCCGGGAGATACGCAGTATTTT. Its translation is CASSLAGGPGDTQYF.

The V gene is TRBV7-2, the J gene TRBJ1-3; possibly TRBD1 for D (5 bases). V was clipped by 3 bases and J by 0 bases, with 9 bases between them. Germline V gene data show CDR1 as SGHTA and CDR2 as FQGNSA. The CDR3 has 15 residues. CDR3 nucleotides: TGTGCCAGCAGCTTGGGGCAGCTCTCTGGAAACACCATATATTTT. Translating gives CASSLGQLSGNTIYF.

This clone was found once. V and J are TRBV30 and TRBJ2-5; 14 positions match TRBD2. The CDR3 consists of 19 residues. The germline CDR1 and CDR2 sequences are GTSNPN and SVGIG (reference sequence). After removal of 2 bases from V and 2 bases from J, the junction contained 13 bases not matched to a gene. CDR3 sequence: CAWSPPYGTSGSSQETQYF. In DNA, the CDR3 is TGTGCCTGGAGTCCCCCTTACGGGACTAGCGGGAGCTCTCAAGAGACCCAGTACTTC. Complete variable domain (other parts from reference TRBV30 and TRBJ2-5): SQTIHQWPATLVQPVGSPLSLECTVEGTSNPNLYWYRQAAGRGLQLLFYSVGIGQISSEVPQNLSASRPQDRQFILSSKKLLLSDSGFYLCAWSPPYGTSGSSQETQYFGPGTRLLVL.

This chain joins TRBV6-2 or TRBV6-3 and TRBJ2-7, with D possibly being TRBD1 (5 bases). The CDR3 consists of 11 residues. V was clipped by 5 bases and J by 7 bases, with 9 bases between them. Germline values: CDR1 MNHEY, CDR2 SVGEGT. The CDR3 region is CASSLRVEQYF. DNA for the CDR3: TGTGCCAGCAGTCTCAGGGTAGAGCAGTACTTC.

The chain couples TRBV6-5 to TRBJ1-5, with D perhaps TRBD1 (5 bases). The V gene lost 0 bases and the J gene lost 11 bases, with 14 bases spanning the gap. CDR3 length: 14 amino acids. The germline V gene encodes CDR1 MNHEY and CDR2 SVGAGI. The CDR3 sequence: CASSYSGGGEAQHF. CDR3 coding DNA: TGTGCCAGCAGTTACTCGGGGGGAGGGGAGGCCCAGCATTTT.

The sample holds one count of this clone. V gene TRBV5-1 combines with J gene TRBJ1-4; 7 positions agree with TRBD1. The CDR3 extends over 15 amino acids. Trimming at V came to 4 bases and at J to 4 bases, leaving 7 bases not matched to a gene. Per the germline V gene, CDR1 is SGHRS and CDR2 is YFSETQ. Here the CDR3 reads CASSPPGQHNEKLFF. The CDR3 DNA is TGCGCCAGCAGCCCCCCGGGACAGCATAATGAAAAACTGTTTTTT.

V gene TRBV29-1 combines with J gene TRBJ1-1, with TRBD1 matching 7 bases. Trimming at V came to 6 bases and at J to 0 bases, leaving 4 bases not matched to a gene. The CDR3 covers 13 residues. Per the germline V gene, CDR1 is SQVTM and CDR2 is ANQGSEA. The CDR3, as DNA: TGCAGCGTCCAGACAGGGATGAACACTGAAGCTTTCTTT. This translates into CSVQTGMNTEAFF.

The chain employs TRBV6-2 or TRBV6-3 and TRBJ2-7, with 12 bases that match TRBD2. The length of the CDR3 is 15 residues. V dropped 5 bases and J dropped 2; count of bases not matched to a gene: 4. CDR1 is MNHEY and CDR2 is SVGEGT in the germline V gene. This CDR3 reads CASSLAGGVAYEQYF. The DNA for the CDR3 is TGTGCCAGCAGTCTAGCGGGAGGGGTAGCCTACGAGCAGTACTTC.